This TCR beta chain was identified in a study of CD8 T cells in ankylosing spondylitis. The length of the CDR3 is 14 residues. The germline V and J ends were trimmed by 0 bases and 5 bases, with 10 bases remaining between them. Study-wide findings and caveats: Blood of patients with ankylosing spondylitis appeared to be characterized by a TCR beta motif of eight highly homologous variants. Reportedly, significant enrichment of disease-linked clones occurred in matched ankylosing spondylitis synovial fluid.

This clonotype was recorded many times. The antigen remains undetermined. In making TCR beta libraries, quantitative 5'-RACE with molecular barcodes was used. TCRdb reanalysed the 5' RACE reads using MiXCR and keeps one entry per CDR3 protein. The sample shows about 800,000 distinct CDR3 sequences, about 12% of them seen only once. The sequenced material came from blood, either unsorted or a sorted T cell fraction (not recorded which). This sequence originates from a male donor with ankylosing spondylitis. The rearrangement joins TRBV12-3 or TRBV12-4 to TRBJ1-1; no firm D call. CDR3 protein: CASSLALTSTEAFF. The CDR3 DNA sequence: TGTGCCAGCAGTTTAGCGCTGACATCGACTGAAGCTTTCTTT.